This entry describes one TCR beta chain. The data originate from a study of T cell changes during pregnancy in multiple sclerosis. Using immunoSEQ multiplex PCR, the repertoire was profiled, and TCRdb retains in-frame clones only, with some absent. The sample consists of some 31,000 clones, about 88% of them appearing once. J gave up 5 bases and V 4 bases, and 5 bases lay outside the gene matches. This CDR3 is built from 13 residues. In germline, CDR1 is GTSNPN, CDR2 SVGIG (reference sequence). This specimen consisted of CD4+ T cells from peripheral blood mononuclear cells, obtained in the second trimester of pregnancy. The source of this sequence is a female donor in good health, enrolled as a control in a pregnancy study. This chain joins TRBV30 and TRBJ1-5, with 7 bases aligning to TRBD1. CDR3 amino acids: CAWNSGTDQPQHF. Written as DNA, the CDR3 is TGTGCCTGGAACTCAGGGACAGATCAGCCCCAGCATTTT.